A few counts support the clone carrying this TCR beta chain. The antigen is unknown. Using its own MiXCR run on the 5' RACE reads, TCRdb lists one record per CDR3 protein. The sample contains fewer than 150,000 distinct CDR3 sequences, about 5.9% of which appear only once. The record originates from a study of T-cell memory formation after mild COVID-19. Study results and limitations: Among clones peaking at day 37 in the second wave, SARS-CoV-2 specificity remained unconfirmed. The study found contracting CD4+ clones mainly in CM and EM and contracting CD8+ clones in EMRA.

This CDR3 region has 11 residues. Germline CDR1 and CDR2: KGHDR and SFDVKD. Trimming removed 5 bases from V and 9 bases from J, with 8 bases in between. The V call is TRBV24-1, the J call TRBJ2-3; no reliable D call. Material for sequencing was PBMCs or a T cell subset sorted from them (not recorded which). This TCR derives from an adult woman who had mild COVID-19 (a few samples of this study predate the infection). Cell type and time point are not known. Written as DNA, the CDR3 is TGTGCCACCAGTGCTGGAGTGACGCAGTATTTT. The encoded protein is CATSAGVTQYF.